This entry concerns a single T cell receptor beta chain. The entry originates in a study of identical twins. TCRdb re-derived calls from the 5' RACE reads in MiXCR, one entry per CDR3 protein. The sample lists around 1.7 million distinct CDR3 sequences, under 35% occurring once. Trimming took 4 bases from V and 5 from J, leaving 9 bases between them. CDR1 and CDR2 from the germline V gene are MNHEY and SMNVEV (reference sequence). There are 13 residues in the CDR3. The source material was cord blood. The chain carries TRBV27 and TRBJ2-1; D unclear. The TCR was taken from a newborn girl in good health. CDR3 bases: TGTGCCAGCAGTTCTAGTATCCACAATGAGCAGTTCTTC. Amino acid sequence: CASSSSIHNEQFF.